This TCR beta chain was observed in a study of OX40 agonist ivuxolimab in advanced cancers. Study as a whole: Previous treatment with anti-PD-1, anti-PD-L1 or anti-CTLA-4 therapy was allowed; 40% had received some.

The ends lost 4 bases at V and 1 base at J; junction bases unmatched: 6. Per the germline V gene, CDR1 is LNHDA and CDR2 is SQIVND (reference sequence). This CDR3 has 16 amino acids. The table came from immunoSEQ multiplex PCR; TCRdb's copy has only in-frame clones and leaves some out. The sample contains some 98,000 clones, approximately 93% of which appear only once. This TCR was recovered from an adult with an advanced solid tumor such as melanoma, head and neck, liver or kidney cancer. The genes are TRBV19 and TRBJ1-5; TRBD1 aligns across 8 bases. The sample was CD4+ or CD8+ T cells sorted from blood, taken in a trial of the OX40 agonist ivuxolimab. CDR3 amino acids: CASSTLGQGSNQPQHF. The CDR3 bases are TGTGCCAGTAGTACGCTCGGACAGGGCAGCAATCAGCCCCAGCATTTT.